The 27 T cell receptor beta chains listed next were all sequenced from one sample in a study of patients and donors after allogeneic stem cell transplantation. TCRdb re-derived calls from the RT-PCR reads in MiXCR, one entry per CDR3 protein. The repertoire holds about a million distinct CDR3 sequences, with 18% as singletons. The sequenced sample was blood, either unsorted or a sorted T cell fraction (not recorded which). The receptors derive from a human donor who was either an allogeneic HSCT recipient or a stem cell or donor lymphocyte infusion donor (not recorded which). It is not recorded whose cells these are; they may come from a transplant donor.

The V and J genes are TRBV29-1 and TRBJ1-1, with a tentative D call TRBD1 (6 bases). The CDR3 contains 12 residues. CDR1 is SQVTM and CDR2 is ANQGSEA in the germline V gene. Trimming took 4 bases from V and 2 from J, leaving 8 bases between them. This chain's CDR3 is CSVGQENTEAFF. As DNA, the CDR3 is TGCAGCGTTGGACAGGAAAACACTGAAGCTTTCTTT.

The CDR3: CASSPIESSYNEQFF. The DNA of the CDR3 is TGCGCCAGCAGCCCCATAGAATCATCCTACAATGAGCAGTTCTTC. The chain recombines TRBV5-1 with TRBJ2-1; no clear D. The CDR3 is made up of 15 amino acids. CDR1 and CDR2 (germline): SGHRS, YFSETQ. With 4 bases removed from V and 1 base from J, the gap between germline ends came to 12 bases.

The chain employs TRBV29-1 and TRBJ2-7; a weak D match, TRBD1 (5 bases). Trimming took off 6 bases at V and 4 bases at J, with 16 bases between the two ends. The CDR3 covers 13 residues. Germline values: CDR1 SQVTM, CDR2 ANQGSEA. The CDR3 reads CSVRQGYRYEQYF. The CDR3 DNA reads TGCAGCGTCCGCCAGGGTTACAGGTACGAGCAGTACTTC.

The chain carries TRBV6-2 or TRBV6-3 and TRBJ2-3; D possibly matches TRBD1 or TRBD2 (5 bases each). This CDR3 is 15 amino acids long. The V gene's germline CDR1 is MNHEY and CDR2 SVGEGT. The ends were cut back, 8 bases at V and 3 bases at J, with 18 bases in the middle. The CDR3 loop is CASLDPGPITDTQYF. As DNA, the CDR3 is TGTGCCAGCCTAGACCCGGGACCGATAACAGATACGCAGTATTTT.

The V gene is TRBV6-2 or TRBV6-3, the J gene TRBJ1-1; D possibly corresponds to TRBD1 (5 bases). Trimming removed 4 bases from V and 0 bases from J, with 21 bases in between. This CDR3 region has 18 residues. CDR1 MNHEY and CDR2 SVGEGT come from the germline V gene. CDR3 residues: CASSSLPRNRYMNTEAFF. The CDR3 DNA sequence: TGTGCCAGCAGTTCGCTACCGAGGAACAGGTACATGAACACTGAAGCTTTCTTT.

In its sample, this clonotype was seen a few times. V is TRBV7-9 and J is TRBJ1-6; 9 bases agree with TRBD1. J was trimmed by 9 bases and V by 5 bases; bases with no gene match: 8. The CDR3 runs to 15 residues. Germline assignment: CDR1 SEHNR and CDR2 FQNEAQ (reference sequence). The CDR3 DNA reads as TGTGCCAGCAGCCCCCCCGGGACAGGGTTTTCACCCCTCCACTTT. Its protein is CASSPPGTGFSPLHF.

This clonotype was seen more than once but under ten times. CDR3 nucleotides: TGTGCCAGCAGTTATGTGGGGCGCGCCCCTAACTATGGCTACACCTTC. This codes for CASSYVGRAPNYGYTF. The V gene is TRBV6-5, the J gene TRBJ1-2, with D perhaps matching TRBD1 (5 bases). The V end was cut by 3 bases, the J end by 0 bases, with 14 bases between. The CDR3 has 16 amino acids. The V gene's germline CDR1 is MNHEY and CDR2 SVGAGI.

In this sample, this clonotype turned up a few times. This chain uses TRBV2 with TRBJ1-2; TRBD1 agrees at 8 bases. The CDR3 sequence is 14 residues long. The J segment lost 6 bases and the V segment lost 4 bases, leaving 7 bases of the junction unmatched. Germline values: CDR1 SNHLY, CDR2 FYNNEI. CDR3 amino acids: CASSVAAGGDGYTF. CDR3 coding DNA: TGTGCCAGCAGTGTAGCGGCAGGGGGCGATGGCTACACCTTC.

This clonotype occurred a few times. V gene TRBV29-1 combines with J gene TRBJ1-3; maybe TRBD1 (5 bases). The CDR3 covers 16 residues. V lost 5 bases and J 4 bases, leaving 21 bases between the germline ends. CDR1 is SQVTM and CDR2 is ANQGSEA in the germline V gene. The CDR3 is CSVQGDGGSKGNTIYF. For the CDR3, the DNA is TGCAGCGTTCAAGGGGACGGAGGCTCTAAGGGAAACACCATATATTTT. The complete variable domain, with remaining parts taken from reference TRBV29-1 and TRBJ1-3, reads SAVISQKPSRDICQRGTSLTIQCQVDSQVTMMFWYRQQPGQSLTLIATANQGSEATYESGFVIDKFPISRPNLTFSTLTVSNMSPEDSSIYLCSVQGDGGSKGNTIYFGEGSWLTVV.

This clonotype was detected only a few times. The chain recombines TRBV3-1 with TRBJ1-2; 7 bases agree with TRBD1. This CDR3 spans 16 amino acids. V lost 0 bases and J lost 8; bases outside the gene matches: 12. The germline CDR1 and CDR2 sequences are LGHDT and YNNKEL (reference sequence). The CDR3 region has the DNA TGTGCCAGCAGCCAAGATTCTAAGGGGGCAGTCGGGGGCTACACCTTC. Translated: CASSQDSKGAVGGYTF.

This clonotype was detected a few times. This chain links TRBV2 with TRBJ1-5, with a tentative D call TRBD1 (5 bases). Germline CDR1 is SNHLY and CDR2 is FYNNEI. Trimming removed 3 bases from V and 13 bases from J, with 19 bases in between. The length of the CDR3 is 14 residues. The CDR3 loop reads CASSEGDPRGGQHF. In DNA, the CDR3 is TGTGCCAGCAGTGAGGGGGACCCAAGGGGTGGGCAGCATTTT.

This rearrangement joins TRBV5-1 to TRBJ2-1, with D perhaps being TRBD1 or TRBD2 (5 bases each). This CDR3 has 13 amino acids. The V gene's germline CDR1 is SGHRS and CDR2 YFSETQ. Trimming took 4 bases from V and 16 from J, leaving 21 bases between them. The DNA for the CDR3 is TGCGCCAGCAGCCCAGGGACCCGCCGCTGGATTTTCTTC. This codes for CASSPGTRRWIFF.

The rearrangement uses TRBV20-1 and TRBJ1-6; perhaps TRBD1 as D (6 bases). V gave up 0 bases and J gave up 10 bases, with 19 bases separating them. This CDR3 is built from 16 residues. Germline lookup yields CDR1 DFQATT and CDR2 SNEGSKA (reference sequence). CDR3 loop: CSARDRGTGRYSPLHF. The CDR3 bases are TGCAGTGCTAGAGATAGGGGGACGGGGAGGTACTCACCCCTCCACTTT.

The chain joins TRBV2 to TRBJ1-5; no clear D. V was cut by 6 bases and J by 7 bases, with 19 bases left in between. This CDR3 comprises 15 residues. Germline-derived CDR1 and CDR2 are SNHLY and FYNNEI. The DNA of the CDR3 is TGTGCCAGCAGCGCAGACATGGCTCGGAGCCAGCCCCAGCATTTT. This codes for CASSADMARSQPQHF.

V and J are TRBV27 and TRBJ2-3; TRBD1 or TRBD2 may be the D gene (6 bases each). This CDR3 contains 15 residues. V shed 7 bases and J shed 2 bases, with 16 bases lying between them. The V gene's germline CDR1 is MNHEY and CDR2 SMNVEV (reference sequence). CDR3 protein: CASTRTGRNTDTQYF. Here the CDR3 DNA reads TGTGCCAGCACCCGAACAGGGAGGAACACAGATACGCAGTATTTT.

The CDR3 sequence is CASSRTGESSYEQYF. CDR3 sequence (DNA): TGTGCCAGCAGCCGGACAGGGGAGTCGTCCTACGAGCAGTACTTC. V is TRBV9 and J is TRBJ2-7, with 9 bases aligning to TRBD1. The CDR3 is 15 amino acids. Unmatched junction bases numbered 6, after V lost 4 bases and J lost 1 base. The germline V gene encodes CDR1 SGDLS and CDR2 YYNGEE.

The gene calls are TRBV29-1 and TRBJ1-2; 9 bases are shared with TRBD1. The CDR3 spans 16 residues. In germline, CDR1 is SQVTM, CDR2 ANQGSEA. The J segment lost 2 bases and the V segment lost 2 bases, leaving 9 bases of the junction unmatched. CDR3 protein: CSVELVQGAPNYGYTF. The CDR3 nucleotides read TGCAGCGTTGAATTGGTACAGGGGGCGCCCAACTATGGCTACACCTTC.

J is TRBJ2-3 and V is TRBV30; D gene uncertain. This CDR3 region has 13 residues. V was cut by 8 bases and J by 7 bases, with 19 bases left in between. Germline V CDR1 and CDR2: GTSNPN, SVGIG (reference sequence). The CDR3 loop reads CAGGLNVINTQYF. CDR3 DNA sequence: TGTGCCGGTGGGCTTAACGTTATTAATACGCAGTATTTT.

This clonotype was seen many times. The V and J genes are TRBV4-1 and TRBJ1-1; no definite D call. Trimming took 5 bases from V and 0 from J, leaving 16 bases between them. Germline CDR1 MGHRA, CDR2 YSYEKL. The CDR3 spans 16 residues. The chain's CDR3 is CASSEMGGTMNTEAFF. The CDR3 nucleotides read TGCGCCAGCAGCGAAATGGGCGGTACGATGAACACTGAAGCTTTCTTT.

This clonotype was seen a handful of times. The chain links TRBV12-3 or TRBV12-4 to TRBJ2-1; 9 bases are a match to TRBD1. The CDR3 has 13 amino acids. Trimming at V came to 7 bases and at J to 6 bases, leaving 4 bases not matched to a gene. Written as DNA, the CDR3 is TGTGCCAGCACCGGGACAGGGTTCAATGAGCAGTTCTTC. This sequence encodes CASTGTGFNEQFF.

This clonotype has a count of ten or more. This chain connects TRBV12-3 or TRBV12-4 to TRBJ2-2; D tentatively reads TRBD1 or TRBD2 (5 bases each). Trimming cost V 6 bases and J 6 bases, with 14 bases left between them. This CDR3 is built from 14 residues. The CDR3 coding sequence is TGTGCCAGCAGCTGGAAGTTGGGGGCCGGGGAGCTGTTTTTT. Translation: CASSWKLGAGELFF.

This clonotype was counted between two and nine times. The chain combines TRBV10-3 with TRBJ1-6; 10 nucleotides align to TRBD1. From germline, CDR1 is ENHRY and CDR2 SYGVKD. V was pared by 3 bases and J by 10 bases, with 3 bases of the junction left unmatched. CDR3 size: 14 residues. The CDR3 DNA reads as TGTGCCATCAGTGACAGGACAGGGGGATCACCCCTCCACTTT. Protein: CAISDRTGGSPLHF.

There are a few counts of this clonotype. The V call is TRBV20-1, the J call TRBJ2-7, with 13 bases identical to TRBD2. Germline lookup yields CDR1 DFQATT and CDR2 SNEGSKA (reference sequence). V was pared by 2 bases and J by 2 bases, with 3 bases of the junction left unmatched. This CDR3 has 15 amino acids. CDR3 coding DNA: TGCAGTGCTAGACCGGGGACTAGCGGGACCTACGAGCAGTACTTC. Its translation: CSARPGTSGTYEQYF.

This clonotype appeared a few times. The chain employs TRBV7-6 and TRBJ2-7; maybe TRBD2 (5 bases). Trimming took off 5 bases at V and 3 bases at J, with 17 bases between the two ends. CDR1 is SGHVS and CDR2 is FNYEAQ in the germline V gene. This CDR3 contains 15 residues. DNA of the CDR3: TGTGCCAGCAGCCGCCAAGCGCTAGCAAACTACGAGCAGTACTTC. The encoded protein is CASSRQALANYEQYF.

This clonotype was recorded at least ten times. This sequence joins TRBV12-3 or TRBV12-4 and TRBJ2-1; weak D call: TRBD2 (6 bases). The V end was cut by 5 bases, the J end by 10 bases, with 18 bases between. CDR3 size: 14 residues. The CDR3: CASSPQTSSGEQFF. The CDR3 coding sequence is TGTGCCAGCAGTCCTCAAACTAGCTCCGGCGAGCAGTTCTTC.

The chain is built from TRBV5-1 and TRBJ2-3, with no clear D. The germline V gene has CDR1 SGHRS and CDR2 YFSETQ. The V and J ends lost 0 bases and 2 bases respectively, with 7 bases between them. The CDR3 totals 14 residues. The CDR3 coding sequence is TGCGCCAGCAGCTTGGGGCAGGCCACAGATACGCAGTATTTT. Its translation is CASSLGQATDTQYF.

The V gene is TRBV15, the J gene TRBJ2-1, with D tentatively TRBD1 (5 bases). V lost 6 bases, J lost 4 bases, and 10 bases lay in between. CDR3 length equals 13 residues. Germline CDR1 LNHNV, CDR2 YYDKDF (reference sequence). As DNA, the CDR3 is TGTGCCACCAGAGCCACAGGTTACAATGAGCAGTTCTTC. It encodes CATRATGYNEQFF.